This TCR beta chain originates from a study of blood T cell repertoires in COVID-19. Study context: Whether acute or convalescent, the COVID-19 samples came from the United States, Italy and Spain.

Original methodology: The assay estimated nucleated cells by amplifying reference gene primers. Only in-frame clones appear in the TCRdb table, and some are missing; sequencing was by immunoSEQ multiplex PCR. V, J and clone size are those of that table, while D and trimming were read from the DNA. The repertoire holds under 300,000 clones, with around 86% as singletons. Trimming took 2 bases from V and 7 from J, leaving 11 bases between them. Germline CDR1 LNHNV, CDR2 YYDKDF (reference sequence). The length of the CDR3 is 13 residues. The source is a woman younger than 45 with active or convalescent COVID-19. The chain has TRBV15 and TRBJ1-2; D perhaps matches TRBD1 (6 bases). Sequenced sample: peripheral blood. In DNA, the CDR3 is TGTGCCACCAGCAGACACAGGGTTGGTGGCTACACCTTC. This codes for CATSRHRVGGYTF.